This T cell receptor beta chain appears in the sequencing data of a study of regulatory T cells in long-lasting Graves disease. Findings and caveats of the study: Since the sample size was small, accuracy may have been reduced. TRBV28 was favored in persistent disease, as were TRBJ1-2 and TRBJ2-5.

For TCR beta, libraries came from iRepertoire HTBI primers and Arm-PCR of CDR3 regions. From the multiplex PCR reads, TCRdb called clonotypes with MiXCR, one entry per CDR3 protein. This sample has under 300,000 distinct CDR3 sequences; about 16% occur once, and the top ten carry around 20%. Time point denoted: newly diagnosed GD, antithyroid drugs for less than 3 months. RNA isolated from PBMCs was used to make the TCR library. As collected, the peripheral blood samples measured 8 to 9 milliliters each and went into EDTA tubes. The length of the CDR3 is 14 residues. Trimming pared 2 bases from V and 0 bases from J, leaving 8 bases between. Germline loops: CDR1 SGHAT, CDR2 FQNNGV. There are many counts of this clonotype. Its antigen is currently unknown.

The chain joins TRBV11-2 to TRBJ2-7; D not certain. The receptor was derived from a female donor with Graves disease. The input for sequencing was peripheral blood mononuclear cells (PBMCs), taken at new diagnosis, from a patient treated with antithyroid drugs. In DNA form, the CDR3 reads TGTGCCAGCAGCTTATTCGCAGACTCCTACGAGCAGTACTTC. Protein: CASSLFADSYEQYF.